These 19 T cell receptor beta chains came from one sample sequenced in a study of shared clonotypes between healthy human individuals (dated by TCRdb to the early 2020s). Library preparation was by the immunoSEQ multiplex PCR assay. Here the immuneACCESS table is served through TCRdb, limited to in-frame sequences with V and J called. Missing clones are a known gap in these copies; in checked studies unresolved V genes cover under half, and the rest lacks a known reason. A total of hundreds of thousands of clones appear in this sample, around three quarters of them only once. The ten top clones hold 12% of the sample. Sequences were obtained from PBMCs. The source is a woman between 40 and 50 years old in good health. Some clones in this sample may be carry-over from other donors' samples.

This clone was counted at least ten times. The chain is built from TRBV7-8 and TRBJ2-5, with 7 nucleotides matching TRBD2. V trimming: 1 base; J trimming: 5 bases; junction bases outside the gene matches: 10. The CDR3 contains 16 residues. Germline V gives CDR1 SGHVS, CDR2 FQNEAQ. DNA for the CDR3: TGTGCCAGCAGCTTAGGTGGGAGGGCCATCTGGGAGACCCAGTACTTC. Its protein product is CASSLGGRAIWETQYF.

The CDR3 spells CASSSPGLAGGSYEQYF. CDR3 nucleotide sequence: TGTGCCAGCAGCTCACCGGGACTAGCGGGAGGGTCCTACGAGCAGTACTTC. The chain couples TRBV7-9 to TRBJ2-7; TRBD2 matches at 16 bases. Germline CDR1 reads SEHNR; CDR2 reads FQNEAQ (reference sequence). The V gene end was trimmed by 4 bases and the J gene end by 1 base; junction bases not matched to a gene: 4. This CDR3 has 17 residues.

For this clone: A much more abundant neighbour one base away suggests this may be a read error. The CDR3 loop is CSASVNYEQYF. The DNA of the CDR3 is TGCAGTGCTAGTGTCAACTACGAGCAGTACTTC. V usage is TRBV20-1 and J usage is TRBJ2-5; no firm D call. Matching the DNA end better, TRBJ2-7 makes the J call doubtful. Looked up from germline, CDR1 is DFQATT and CDR2 is SNEGSKA (reference sequence). The length of the CDR3 is 11 residues.

V and J are TRBV6-1 and TRBJ1-2, with a weak D call TRBD1 (5 bases). Germline V gene sequence: CDR1 MNHNS, CDR2 SASEGT. The CDR3 length is 15 residues. V was clipped by 7 bases and J by 6 bases, with 21 bases between them. For the CDR3, the DNA is TGTGCCAGCATTGCAACCGGGGCACTCCCGCATGGCTACACCTTC. This sequence encodes CASIATGALPHGYTF.

This rearrangement joins TRBV2 to TRBJ2-5; TRBD2 is a possible D gene (6 bases). Germline CDR1 SNHLY, CDR2 FYNNEI. Trimming stripped 6 bases from V and 6 bases from J, with 17 bases between. There are 14 residues in the CDR3. The CDR3 DNA reads as TGTGCCAGCAGCCCCCGTACGGGAGCGAAGACCCAGTACTTC. Encoded protein: CASSPRTGAKTQYF.

The genes are TRBV6-1 and TRBJ2-7, with D possibly being TRBD1 or TRBD2 (5 bases each). CDR1 and CDR2 (germline): MNHNS, SASEGT. Trimming cost V 6 bases and J 6 bases, with 15 bases left between them. The CDR3 has 13 amino acids. CDR3 sequence (DNA): TGTGCCAGCAGCCGGGACCTACGGGCCGAGCAGTACTTC. Its translation is CASSRDLRAEQYF.

The chain couples TRBV5-1 to TRBJ2-5; TRBD1 aligns across 8 bases. Germline V gene sequence: CDR1 SGHRS, CDR2 YFSETQ. The ends lost 4 bases at V and 5 bases at J; junction bases unmatched: 7. The CDR3 is 14 amino acids. Written as DNA, the CDR3 is TGCGCCAGCAGCCGGGGACAGGCCGGGGAGACCCAGTACTTC. Protein product: CASSRGQAGETQYF.

The count of this clone is one. The rearrangement uses TRBV28 and TRBJ1-2; no firm D call. Germline assignment: CDR1 MDHEN and CDR2 SYDVKM. This CDR3 has 15 residues. V was pared by 1 base and J by 2 bases, with 11 bases between. The CDR3 DNA reads as TGTGCCAGCAGTTTATTTCTGAGGAGGAACTATGGCTACACCTTC. As protein: CASSLFLRRNYGYTF.

Concerning this clone itself: At one boundary the junction diverges from the germline segment, which might be a read error. V usage is TRBV6-1 and J usage is TRBJ1-4; D call uncertain. This CDR3 is built from 14 residues. Germline V gene sequence: CDR1 MNHNS, CDR2 SASEGT. The chain's CDR3 is CASSGGSTNEKLFF. In nucleotides, the CDR3 is TGTGCCAGCAGCGGAGGATCAACTAATGAGAAACTGTTTTTT.

The genes are TRBV9 and TRBJ2-3; D possibly corresponds to TRBD2 (6 bases). The CDR3 runs to 15 residues. Germline loops: CDR1 SGDLS, CDR2 YYNGEE. The V end lost 3 bases, the J end lost 2 bases, and 13 bases lay between the germline ends. Here the CDR3 reads CASSEGSGNTDTQYF. The CDR3 nucleotides are TGTGCCAGCAGCGAAGGTAGCGGTAACACAGATACGCAGTATTTT. Full variable domain (rest looked up from reference TRBV9 and TRBJ2-3): DSGVTQTPKHLITATGQRVTLRCSPRSGDLSVYWYQQSLDQGLQFLIQYYNGEERAKGNILERFSAQQFPDLHSELNLSSLELGDSALYFCASSEGSGNTDTQYFGPGTRLTVL.

The chain links TRBV28 to TRBJ2-3; 10 bases agree with TRBD1. Germline V gene data show CDR1 as MDHEN and CDR2 as SYDVKM. The CDR3 consists of 15 residues. J lost 3 bases, V lost 0 bases, and 0 bases had no gene match. The CDR3 spells CASSLWDRGTDTQYF. CDR3 nucleotide sequence: TGTGCCAGCAGTTTATGGGACAGGGGGACAGATACGCAGTATTTT.

The rearrangement joins TRBV5-1 to TRBJ2-1; 14 positions agree with TRBD2. The CDR3 covers 14 residues. Germline V gene lookup returns CDR1 SGHRS and CDR2 YFSETQ. V lost 6 bases, J lost 10 bases, and 6 bases stayed unmatched. Written as DNA, the CDR3 is TGCGCCAGCACTCAGGGACTAGCGGGAGCCGAGCAGTTCTTC. Protein: CASTQGLAGAEQFF.

This chain connects TRBV6-1 to TRBJ1-4; D is uncertain. V gave up 5 bases and J gave up 3 bases, with 7 bases separating them. The CDR3 spans 13 residues. Per germline, CDR1 MNHNS and CDR2 SASEGT. The chain's CDR3 is CASSRNSNEKLFF. DNA of the CDR3: TGTGCCAGCAGTCGGAACTCTAATGAAAAACTGTTTTTT.

The rearrangement links TRBV19 to TRBJ2-5; TRBD1 agrees at 8 bases. Germline values: CDR1 LNHDA, CDR2 SQIVND (reference sequence). This CDR3 comprises 14 residues. V dropped 6 bases and J dropped 2; count of bases not matched to a gene: 5. In DNA, the CDR3 is TGTGCCAGTAGCCTCAGGACAGGGCAAGAGACCCAGTACTTC. This sequence encodes CASSLRTGQETQYF.

This chain uses TRBV30 with TRBJ2-3; TRBD2 matches at 9 bases. V lost 0 bases to trimming and J lost 4 bases; unmatched junction nucleotides: 14. There are 18 residues in the CDR3. The germline gives CDR1 GTSNPN, CDR2 SVGIG (reference sequence). The CDR3, as DNA: TGTGCCTGGAGTGTACGGGGCCTTGCTAGCGGGACCCCAGATACGCAGTATTTT. Its translation: CAWSVRGLASGTPDTQYF.

This clone was detected once. This chain links TRBV11-3 with TRBJ2-2; no reliable D call. The CDR3 sequence is 13 residues long. Deletions cut 3 bases from V and 4 bases from J, with 6 bases between. CDR1 is SGHNT and CDR2 is YENEEA in the germline V gene. The CDR3 loop reads CASSLSRTGELFF. The CDR3 DNA reads TGTGCCAGCAGCTTGTCGCGCACCGGGGAGCTGTTTTTT.

This chain links TRBV2 with TRBJ2-5, with a possible D match to TRBD1 (5 bases). Germline V CDR1 and CDR2: SNHLY, FYNNEI. The CDR3 length is 14 residues. V was shortened by 1 base and J by 3 bases, with 9 bases between the two germline ends. Here the CDR3 reads CASSEVRVEETQYF. The CDR3 nucleotides are TGTGCCAGCAGTGAAGTCAGGGTGGAAGAGACCCAGTACTTC.

V and J are TRBV6-5 and TRBJ2-7; 10 nucleotides line up with TRBD1. Trimming took 7 bases from V and 4 from J; bases not matched to a gene: 7. CDR1 and CDR2 from the germline V gene are MNHEY and SVGAGI. CDR3 length equals 14 residues. The CDR3 bases are TGTGCCAGCACCCGACAGGGGGCTGGTTACGAGCAGTACTTC. It is translated as CASTRQGAGYEQYF.

The genes are TRBV7-9 and TRBJ2-1; D is possibly TRBD2 (6 bases). Trimming left V 0 bases short and J 7 bases short, with 7 bases between. The CDR3 length is 13 residues. CDR1 and CDR2 (germline): SEHNR, FQNEAQ (reference sequence). CDR3: CASSLAGRNEQFF. The CDR3 DNA is TGTGCCAGCAGCTTAGCGGGGAGGAATGAGCAGTTCTTC.